What follows describes a single T cell receptor beta chain. Looked up from germline, CDR1 is LGHNA and CDR2 is YNFKEQ. The CDR3 length is 13 residues. V lost 9 bases and J lost 5, with 16 bases in between. This record belongs to a study of blood T cell repertoires in COVID-19. Background on the study: There were acute and convalescent COVID-19 samples, and they came from the United States, Italy and Spain. T cells, B-cell-depleted T cells, or PBMCs supplied cDNA or gDNA.

In the original analysis: Reference gene primer amplification gave estimated nucleated cell counts. Clones were read by immunoSEQ multiplex PCR, and TCRdb kept only the in-frame ones, dropping some. That table furnishes V, J and clone size, whereas the DNA furnished D and trimming. Of around 72,000 clones listed, about 87% are singletons. Sequencing input: peripheral blood. The V call is TRBV4-2, the J call TRBJ1-1; D is undetermined. This sequence was found in a woman between 65 and 79 years old with acute or convalescent COVID-19. CDR3 nucleotides: TGTGCCAGTTTAAACCTCCTAAGAACTGAAGCTTTCTTT. Translated, it gives CASLNLLRTEAFF.